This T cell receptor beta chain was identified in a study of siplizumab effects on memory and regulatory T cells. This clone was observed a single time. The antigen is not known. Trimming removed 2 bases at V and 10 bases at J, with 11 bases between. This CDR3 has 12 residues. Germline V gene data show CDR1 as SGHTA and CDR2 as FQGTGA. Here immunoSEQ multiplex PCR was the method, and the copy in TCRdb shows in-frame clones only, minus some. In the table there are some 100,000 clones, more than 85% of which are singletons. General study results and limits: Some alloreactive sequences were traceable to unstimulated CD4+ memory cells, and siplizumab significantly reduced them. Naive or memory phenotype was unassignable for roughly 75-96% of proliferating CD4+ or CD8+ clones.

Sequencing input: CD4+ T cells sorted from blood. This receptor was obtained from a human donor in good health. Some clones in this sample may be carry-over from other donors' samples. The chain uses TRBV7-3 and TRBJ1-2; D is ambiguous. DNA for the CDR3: TGTGCCAGCAGCTTATTTGGTGGGGACTACACCTTC. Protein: CASSLFGGDYTF.